The 5 T cell receptor beta chains in this list originate from one sample, sequenced in a study of T cell changes during pregnancy in multiple sclerosis (dated by TCRdb to between 2019 and 2020). Libraries were made using the immunoSEQ multiplex PCR assay. The clones in this table, taken by TCRdb from immuneACCESS, are in-frame only. Not every clone is retained; where verified, under half of the shortfall comes from an unresolved V gene, and the cause of the rest is unknown. This sample has about 54,000 clones in its table, and approximately 92% of those were observed once. The top ten clonotypes cover roughly 1.2% of the sample. The material was peripheral blood, obtained after pregnancy. The receptors originated from a female donor in good health, enrolled as a control in a pregnancy study.

The rearrangement joins TRBV6-5 to TRBJ1-2, with 10 bases identical to TRBD1. In germline, CDR1 is MNHEY, CDR2 SVGAGI. With V trimmed by 6 bases and J by 4 bases, 8 bases remained unmatched. CDR3 length: 15 amino acids. CDR3 in DNA: TGTGCCAGCAGGGCCCAGGGGGACAGGGGCTATGGCTACACCTTC. Translating gives CASRAQGDRGYGYTF.

The table lists this clone with a count of one. This chain connects TRBV10-3 to TRBJ2-5, with TRBD2 matching over 7 bases. Unmatched junction bases numbered 11, after V lost 2 bases and J lost 5 bases. Germline assignment: CDR1 ENHRY and CDR2 SYGVKD. This CDR3 contains 16 residues. The CDR3 region has the DNA TGTGCCATCAGTGAGCCCCAAGCGGGAATGGTGGAGACCCAGTACTTC. It yields the protein CAISEPQAGMVETQYF.

This clone has only a few counts. The CDR3 protein is CASSFGQGVGQPQHF. For the CDR3, the DNA is TGTGCCAGCAGCTTCGGGCAGGGGGTTGGTCAGCCCCAGCATTTT. The chain couples TRBV11-2 to TRBJ1-5, with 7 bases that match TRBD1. Looked up from germline, CDR1 is SGHAT and CDR2 is FQNNGV. The V gene end was trimmed by 3 bases and the J gene end by 6 bases; junction bases not matched to a gene: 8. CDR3 length: 15 amino acids.

This chain connects TRBV5-5 to TRBJ2-5; D might be TRBD2 (7 bases). Germline V CDR1 and CDR2: SGHKS, YYEKEE (reference sequence). The CDR3 spans 14 residues. Trimming removed 0 bases at V and 5 bases at J, with 11 bases between. The CDR3 bases are TGTGCCAGCAGCTTGGAGGGGGGGTGGGAGACCCAGTACTTC. It translates to CASSLEGGWETQYF.

The sample holds a few counts of this clone. This chain joins TRBV27 and TRBJ1-2; TRBD1 matches 8 bases. The CDR3 consists of 14 residues. V lost 5 bases and J lost 5; bases outside the gene matches: 7. Germline V gene sequence: CDR1 MNHEY, CDR2 SMNVEV (reference sequence). CDR3 region: CASSPGTGVYGYTF. The CDR3 region has the DNA TGTGCCAGCAGTCCCGGGACAGGAGTTTATGGCTACACCTTC.